The 24 T cell receptor beta chains listed next were all sequenced from one sample in a study of CD8 T cells in ankylosing spondylitis. Study results and caveats: Seven to nine highly homologous variants made up a TCR beta motif that seemed to typify ankylosing spondylitis blood.

Their antigens are not known. TCRdb re-analysed the 5' RACE reads in MiXCR, keeping a single row per CDR3 protein. The sample holds 300,000 to 400,000 distinct CDR3 sequences; 20% to 25% are singletons and the top ten take approximately 15%. Source material: blood, either unsorted or a sorted T cell fraction (not recorded which). Receptors originate from a male donor with ankylosing spondylitis.

This clonotype was counted between two and nine times. The genes are TRBV19 and TRBJ1-5; tentatively, D is TRBD1 (5 bases). The CDR3 runs to 15 residues. Germline-derived CDR1 and CDR2 are LNHDA and SQIVND (reference sequence). Trimming removed 5 bases from V and 0 bases from J, with 11 bases in between. Written as DNA, the CDR3 is TGTGCCAGTAGTCCCTTTGGGACTAGCAATCAGCCCCAGCATTTT. The encoded protein is CASSPFGTSNQPQHF.

V usage is TRBV7-8 and J usage is TRBJ1-4; unclear D gene. V was cut by 5 bases and J by 4 bases, with 20 bases left in between. CDR3 length: 17 amino acids. The germline V gene has CDR1 SGHVS and CDR2 FQNEAQ. The CDR3 reads CASSAVRRRSLNEKLFF. The CDR3 bases are TGTGCCAGCAGCGCAGTACGGAGGCGCTCCCTTAATGAAAAACTGTTTTTT. Combining the CDR3 with reference TRBV7-8 and TRBJ1-4 gives the whole variable domain GAGVSQSPRYKVAKRGQDVALRCDPISGHVSLFWYQQALGQGPEFLTYFQNEAQLDKSGLPSDRFFAERPEGSVSTLKIQRTQQEDSAVYLCASSAVRRRSLNEKLFFGSGTQLSVL.

This clonotype was observed a few times. The chain combines TRBV20-1 with TRBJ2-5; TRBD2 is a possible D gene (5 bases). CDR1 and CDR2 from the germline V gene are DFQATT and SNEGSKA (reference sequence). Trimming took 4 bases from V and 0 from J, leaving 12 bases between them. The CDR3 is 14 residues long. The CDR3 here is CSAIGRSYQETQYF. Written as DNA, the CDR3 is TGCAGTGCTATTGGGAGATCGTACCAAGAGACCCAGTACTTC.

The chain links TRBV7-9 to TRBJ2-5, with a weak D call TRBD1 (5 bases). CDR3 length: 16 residues. The germline gives CDR1 SEHNR, CDR2 FQNEAQ (reference sequence). V lost 4 bases and J 4 bases, leaving 19 bases between the germline ends. DNA of the CDR3: TGTGCCAGCAGCTATCAGGGCCCCCGAAGGGGAGAGACCCAGTACTTC. Its protein is CASSYQGPRRGETQYF.

The chain has TRBV21-1 and TRBJ2-7; the table gives TRBD2 as D, unverified against the DNA. TRBV21-1 is described as a pseudogene. The CDR3 is 17 amino acids. The DNA of the CDR3 is TGTGCCAGCAGCAAAGCGCTTGAGCGGCTGAGCTCCTACGAGCAGTACTTC. Translated: CASSKALERLSSYEQYF.

CDR3 sequence (DNA): TGCAGTGCTAATGGGGGCGTGGGGGCAGATACGCAGTATTTT. Translated, it gives CSANGGVGADTQYF. The V gene is TRBV20-1, the J gene TRBJ2-3, with D perhaps matching TRBD1 (6 bases). CDR1 DFQATT and CDR2 SNEGSKA come from the germline V gene (reference sequence). The CDR3 is made up of 14 amino acids. V was pared by 4 bases and J by 4 bases, with 15 bases between.

V usage is TRBV6-1 and J usage is TRBJ2-5; D unclear. Trimming stripped 7 bases from V and 5 bases from J, with 14 bases between. Looked up from germline, CDR1 is MNHNS and CDR2 is SASEGT. This CDR3 region has 13 residues. In DNA form, the CDR3 reads TGTGCCAGCACCCTCTCATGGGGTGAGACCCAGTACTTC. This translates into CASTLSWGETQYF.

The chain carries TRBV27 and TRBJ2-1; D possibly uses TRBD1 or TRBD2 (5 bases each). CDR1 is MNHEY, CDR2 SMNVEV, per germline (reference sequence). The CDR3 has 17 amino acids. V was cut by 5 bases and J by 7 bases, with 24 bases left in between. CDR3 DNA sequence: TGTGCCAGCAGTCCCCGTGGAGGTTGGGGCCATACGAATGAGCAGTTCTTC. Its protein is CASSPRGGWGHTNEQFF.

This clonotype showed up just a few times. The J gene is TRBJ2-1, the V gene TRBV29-1; 9 positions match TRBD1. The CDR3 totals 14 residues. Looked up from germline, CDR1 is SQVTM and CDR2 is ANQGSEA. V shed 6 bases, J shed 4 bases, and the junction held 7 bases outside the gene matches. CDR3 in DNA: TGCAGCGTCCGAAGGGACAGGGATTACAATGAGCAGTTCTTC. Protein sequence: CSVRRDRDYNEQFF.

This clonotype was detected many times. V and J are TRBV6-1 and TRBJ2-7; D is uncertain. CDR3 length: 13 residues. Per germline, CDR1 MNHNS and CDR2 SASEGT. V shed 3 bases and J shed 2 bases, with 8 bases lying between them. In nucleotides, the CDR3 is TGTGCCAGCAGTGAGTACAGTACCTACGAGCAGTACTTC. Its translation is CASSEYSTYEQYF.

This clonotype was seen ten or more times. The chain joins TRBV20-1 to TRBJ2-1; TRBD2 agrees at 10 bases. CDR1 is DFQATT and CDR2 is SNEGSKA in the germline V gene (reference sequence). The CDR3 is 15 residues long. V trimming: 7 bases; J trimming: 6 bases; junction bases outside the gene matches: 12. For the CDR3, the DNA is TGCAGTGTTCCTCCCCCTAGCGGGAGTCGCAATGAGCAGTTCTTC. Encoded protein: CSVPPPSGSRNEQFF.

Only a few counts were recorded for this clonotype. At one of its ends the junction is not consistent with the germline gene, which may arise from a read error. The chain links TRBV6-6 to TRBJ1-6, with 9 bases identical to TRBD1. CDR1 is MNHNY and CDR2 is SVGAGI in the germline V gene (reference sequence). The CDR3 is made up of 12 amino acids. DNA for the CDR3: TGTGCCAGCAGTTGGGACAGGGACGGGCAACGGTTT. Amino acids: CASSWDRDGQRF.

The chain couples TRBV9 to TRBJ2-3, with D possibly being TRBD2 (6 bases). V was shortened by 3 bases and J by 6 bases, with 20 bases between the two germline ends. Germline V gene lookup returns CDR1 SGDLS and CDR2 YYNGEE. The CDR3 spans 16 residues. CDR3 in DNA: TGTGCCAGCAGCGCCAACCAGGGACTCCTGGGTGATACGCAGTATTTT. This translates into CASSANQGLLGDTQYF.

This clonotype was detected a few times. The gene calls are TRBV20-1 and TRBJ1-1, with D maybe TRBD1 (6 bases). V was cut by 2 bases and J by 5 bases, with 18 bases left in between. The CDR3 loop spans 15 amino acids. Germline values: CDR1 DFQATT, CDR2 SNEGSKA (reference sequence). In DNA form, the CDR3 reads TGCAGTGCTAGATCCGGGGCGGGGGCAAGGACTGAAGCTTTCTTT. It codes for CSARSGAGARTEAFF.

This clonotype was observed at least ten times. The CDR3 loop is CSSLAGLSTDTQYF. In DNA, the CDR3 is TGCAGCTCCTTAGCGGGTTTAAGCACAGATACGCAGTATTTT. The V call is TRBV29-1, the J call TRBJ2-3; 7 nucleotides agree with TRBD2. CDR3 size: 14 residues. V shed 8 bases, J shed 0 bases, and the junction held 8 bases outside the gene matches. Germline V CDR1 and CDR2: SQVTM, ANQGSEA.

The chain recombines TRBV20-1 with TRBJ2-5; D gene unclear. Germline CDR1 reads DFQATT; CDR2 reads SNEGSKA (reference sequence). The CDR3 covers 15 residues. V was trimmed by 0 bases and J by 2 bases, leaving 13 bases between them. DNA for the CDR3: TGCAGTGCTAGAGATCATCGGGCAATGCAAGAGACCCAGTACTTC. Encoded protein: CSARDHRAMQETQYF.

This clonotype showed up just a few times. J is TRBJ1-1 and V is TRBV6-2 or TRBV6-3; 9 bases match TRBD1. Germline values: CDR1 MNHEY, CDR2 SVGEGT. The CDR3 loop spans 17 amino acids. Trimming cost V 4 bases and J 1 base; bases outside gene matches: 10. The CDR3 DNA reads as TGTGCCAGCAGTTCGTACGGGACAGGGCGTCGGAACACTGAAGCTTTCTTT. Protein: CASSSYGTGRRNTEAFF.

This clonotype occurred a few times. The chain uses TRBV4-1 and TRBJ2-1, with 12 nucleotides matching TRBD2. This CDR3 spans 17 amino acids. Unmatched junction bases numbered 12, after V lost 6 bases and J lost 6 bases. Germline assignment: CDR1 MGHRA and CDR2 YSYEKL. CDR3 amino acids: CASRQVPSGRAVNEQFF. The DNA for the CDR3 is TGCGCCAGCAGACAGGTACCTAGCGGGAGGGCCGTCAATGAGCAGTTCTTC.

In its sample, this clonotype was seen a few times. J is TRBJ2-3 and V is TRBV11-2, with no clear D. Trimming cost V 5 bases and J 4 bases, with 10 bases left between them. CDR1 SGHAT and CDR2 FQNNGV come from the germline V gene. The CDR3 covers 13 residues. CDR3 coding DNA: TGTGCCAGCAGCCCCCCCCGCCCAGATACGCAGTATTTT. Translating gives CASSPPRPDTQYF. The full variable domain, in which reference TRBV11-2 and TRBJ2-3 provide the parts outside the CDR3, is EAGVAQSPRYKIIEKRQSVAFWCNPISGHATLYWYQQILGQGPKLLIQFQNNGVVDDSQLPKDRFSAERLKGVDSTLKIQPAKLEDSAVYLCASSPPRPDTQYFGPGTRLTVL.

This clonotype has only a few counts. The V gene is TRBV5-1, the J gene TRBJ2-1; 9 nucleotides agree with TRBD2. In germline, CDR1 is SGHRS, CDR2 YFSETQ. V was pared by 0 bases and J by 8 bases, with 12 bases of the junction left unmatched. CDR3 size: 17 residues. Here the CDR3 reads CASSLAVAGGGLDEQFF. CDR3 DNA sequence: TGCGCCAGCAGCTTGGCGGTTGCGGGAGGGGGTCTGGATGAGCAGTTCTTC.

This clonotype has only a few counts. The V and J genes are TRBV12-3 or TRBV12-4 and TRBJ1-4, with D possibly matching TRBD1 (6 bases). V was trimmed by 4 bases and J by 4 bases, leaving 13 bases between them. CDR3 length: 15 amino acids. CDR3 sequence: CASSSAGALNEKLFF. The CDR3 nucleotides read TGTGCCAGCAGTTCCGCAGGGGCTCTTAATGAAAAACTGTTTTTT.

In DNA, the CDR3 is TGTGCCAGCAGCTCGCACAGACAGGGTATAAGAGAGACCCAGTACTTC. Its protein is CASSSHRQGIRETQYF. J is TRBJ2-5 and V is TRBV9, with 7 bases identical to TRBD1. The germline gives CDR1 SGDLS, CDR2 YYNGEE. CDR3 size: 16 residues. V lost 4 bases to trimming and J lost 4 bases; unmatched junction nucleotides: 13.

This clonotype was counted at least ten times. The chain uses TRBV12-3 or TRBV12-4 and TRBJ1-2; D might be TRBD1 (5 bases). This CDR3 comprises 12 residues. Trimming removed 4 bases from V and 8 bases from J, with 11 bases in between. CDR3 coding DNA: TGTGCCAGCAGTTACCGGGGGGTGGGCTACACCTTC. Translating gives CASSYRGVGYTF.

This clonotype was detected a few times. The chain employs TRBV20-1 and TRBJ2-1, with 10 bases matching TRBD2. The CDR3 covers 20 residues. The V and J ends lost 1 base and 3 bases, in that order; junction bases with no gene match: 18. Germline CDR1 is DFQATT and CDR2 is SNEGSKA (reference sequence). The CDR3 is CSARAYSLAGVPGVYNEQFF. The CDR3 bases are TGCAGTGCTAGAGCGTATTCGCTAGCGGGAGTCCCCGGGGTCTACAATGAGCAGTTCTTC.